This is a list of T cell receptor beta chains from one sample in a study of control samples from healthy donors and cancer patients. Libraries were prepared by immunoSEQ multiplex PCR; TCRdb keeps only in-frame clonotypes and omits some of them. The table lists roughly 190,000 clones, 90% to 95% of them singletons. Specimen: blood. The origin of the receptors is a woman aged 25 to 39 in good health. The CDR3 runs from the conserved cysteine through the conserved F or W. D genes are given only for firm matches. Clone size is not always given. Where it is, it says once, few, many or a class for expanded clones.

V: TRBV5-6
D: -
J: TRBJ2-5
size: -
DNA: TGTGCCAGCAGCTTGGTACAGATGGTAGGTACCCCACAAGAGACCCAGTACTTC
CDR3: CASSLVQMVGTPQETQYF

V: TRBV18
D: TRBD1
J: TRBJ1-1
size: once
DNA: TGTGCCAGCTCAGGACAGGGGGCGCGGACTGAAGCTTTCTTT
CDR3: CASSGQGARTEAFF

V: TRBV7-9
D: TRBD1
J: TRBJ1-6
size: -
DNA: TGTGCCAGCAGCCCAGGGACAGTTATTAGCTCCTATAATTCACCCCTCCACTTT
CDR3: CASSPGTVISSYNSPLHF

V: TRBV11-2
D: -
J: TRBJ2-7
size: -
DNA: TGTGCCAGCAGGCCGAATTCCTACGAGCAGTACTTC
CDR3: CASRPNSYEQYF

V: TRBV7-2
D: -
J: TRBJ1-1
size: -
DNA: TGTGCCAGCAGCTTTTCACAGGGGAACACTGAAGCTTTCTTT
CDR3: CASSFSQGNTEAFF

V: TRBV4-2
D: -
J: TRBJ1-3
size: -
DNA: TGTGCCAGCAGCCAAGATTCGGGGGGGCTTGGAAACACCATATATTTT
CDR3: CASSQDSGGLGNTIYF

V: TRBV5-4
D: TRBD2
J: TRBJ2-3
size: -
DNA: TGTGCCAGCAGCCCGGGACTAGCGGGGGGTCGGAGCACAGATACGCAGTATTTT
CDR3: CASSPGLAGGRSTDTQYF

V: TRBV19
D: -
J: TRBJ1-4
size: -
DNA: TGTGCCAGTAGGATAGGGACTCATGAAAAACTGTTTTTT
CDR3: CASRIGTHEKLFF

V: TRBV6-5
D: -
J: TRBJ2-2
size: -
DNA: TGTGCCAGCAGTTACGGTCAGACCGGGGAGCTGTTTTTT
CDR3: CASSYGQTGELFF

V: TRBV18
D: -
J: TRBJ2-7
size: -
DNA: TGTGCCAGCTCAGGACCCTACGAGCAGTACTTC
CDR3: CASSGPYEQYF

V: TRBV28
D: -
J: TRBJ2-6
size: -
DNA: TGTGCCAGCAGTCCATCCAGCTCTGGGGCCAACGTCCTGACTTTC
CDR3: CASSPSSSGANVLTF

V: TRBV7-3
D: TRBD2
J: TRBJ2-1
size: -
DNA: TGTGCCAGCAGCGCCGGGACTAGCTACTACAATGAGCAGTTCTTC
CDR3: CASSAGTSYYNEQFF

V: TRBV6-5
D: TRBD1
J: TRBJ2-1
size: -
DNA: TGTGCCAGCAGTCGGGACAGGGTGAATGAGCAGTTCTTC
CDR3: CASSRDRVNEQFF

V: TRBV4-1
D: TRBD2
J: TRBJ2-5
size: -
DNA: TGCGCCAGCAGCCAAGCGACTAGCGGGGGAGAGACCCAGTACTTC
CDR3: CASSQATSGGETQYF

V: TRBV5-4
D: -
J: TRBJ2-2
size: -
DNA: TGTGCCAGCAGCTTGGTGGAGGCGAACACCGGGGAGCTGTTTTTT
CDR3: CASSLVEANTGELFF

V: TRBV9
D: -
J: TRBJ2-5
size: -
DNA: TGTGCCAGCAGCGTAGGGCAGGGGGGAGAGACCCAGTACTTC
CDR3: CASSVGQGGETQYF

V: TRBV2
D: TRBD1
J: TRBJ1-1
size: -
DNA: TGTGCCAGCACGGGACAGGGGAACACTGAAGCTTTCTTT
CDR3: CASTGQGNTEAFF

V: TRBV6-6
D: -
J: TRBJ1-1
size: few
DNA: TGTGCCACCTGCGACAGTCTGAACACTGAAGCTTTCTTT
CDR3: CATCDSLNTEAFF

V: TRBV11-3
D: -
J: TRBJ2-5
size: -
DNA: TGTGCCAGCAGCTTAGGACAGTTAGAGACCCAGTACTTC
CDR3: CASSLGQLETQYF

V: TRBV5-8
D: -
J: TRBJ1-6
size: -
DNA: TGTGCCAGCAGCACCCGGACTTTCCGTTCACCCCTCCACTTT
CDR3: CASSTRTFRSPLHF

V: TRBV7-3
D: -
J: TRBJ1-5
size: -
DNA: TGTGCCAGCAGCTTATCCGGGGTTTATAGCAATCAGCCCCAGCATTTT
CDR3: CASSLSGVYSNQPQHF

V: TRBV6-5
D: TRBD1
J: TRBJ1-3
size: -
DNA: TGTGCCAGCAGGACAGGGCCCACCTCTGGAAACACCATATATTTT
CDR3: CASRTGPTSGNTIYF

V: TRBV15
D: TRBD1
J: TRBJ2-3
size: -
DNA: TGTGCCACCAGCACGAGGACAGGGGGCGGCACAGATACGCAGTATTTT
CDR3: CATSTRTGGGTDTQYF

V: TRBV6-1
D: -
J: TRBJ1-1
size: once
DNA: TGTGCCAGCAGTGAAGGGGGTGGAAGCACTGAAGCTTTCTTT
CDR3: CASSEGGGSTEAFF

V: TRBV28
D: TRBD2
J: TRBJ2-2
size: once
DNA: TGTGCCAGCAGTCCCTGGACTAGCGGGTCGAACACCGGGGAGCTGTTTTTT
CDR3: CASSPWTSGSNTGELFF

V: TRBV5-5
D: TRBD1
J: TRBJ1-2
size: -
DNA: TGTGCCAGCAGCTGGGGACAGATTAACTATGGCTACACCTTC
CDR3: CASSWGQINYGYTF

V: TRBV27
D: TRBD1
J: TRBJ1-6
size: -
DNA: TGTGCCAGCAGTTTTGACAGGGGGCATTCACCCCTCCACTTT
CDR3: CASSFDRGHSPLHF

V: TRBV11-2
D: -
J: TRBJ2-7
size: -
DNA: TGTGCCAGCAGCCAGCGGGTCATCTACGAGCAGTACTTC
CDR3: CASSQRVIYEQYF

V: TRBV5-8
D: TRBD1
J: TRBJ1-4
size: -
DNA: TGTGCCAGCAGCAACGGACAGGGCGGTGAAAAACTGTTTTTT
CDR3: CASSNGQGGEKLFF

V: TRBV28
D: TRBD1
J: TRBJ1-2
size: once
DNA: TGTGCCAGCAGTCCCTCGGACAGGGGAAGCTATGGCTACACCTTC
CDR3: CASSPSDRGSYGYTF

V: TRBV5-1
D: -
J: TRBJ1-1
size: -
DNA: TGCGCCAGCAGCTTGCTAGGGAGGAACACTGAAGCTTTCTTT
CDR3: CASSLLGRNTEAFF

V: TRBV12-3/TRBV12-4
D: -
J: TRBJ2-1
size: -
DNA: TGTGCCAGCAGACTAACTGAATACAATGAGCAGTTCTTC
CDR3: CASRLTEYNEQFF

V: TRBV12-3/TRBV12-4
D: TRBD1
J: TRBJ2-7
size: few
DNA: TGTGCCAGCAGGGGACAGGGGGCCGTGGAGCAGTACTTC
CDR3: CASRGQGAVEQYF

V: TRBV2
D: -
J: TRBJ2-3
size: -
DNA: TGTGCCAGGAACCGGGACAGCACAGATACGCAGTATTTT
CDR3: CARNRDSTDTQYF

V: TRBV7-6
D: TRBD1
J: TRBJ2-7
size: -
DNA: TGTGCCAGCAGCTTATGGACAGGGGAATACGAGCAGTACTTC
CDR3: CASSLWTGEYEQYF

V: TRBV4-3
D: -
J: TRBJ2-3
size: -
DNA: TGCGCCAGCAGCCAAGGATGGGGTACAGATACGCAGTATTTT
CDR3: CASSQGWGTDTQYF

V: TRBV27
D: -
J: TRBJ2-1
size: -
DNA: TGTGCCAGCGGGAACGACAGGACCTACAATGAGCAGTTCTTC
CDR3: CASGNDRTYNEQFF

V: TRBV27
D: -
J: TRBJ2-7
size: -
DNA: TGTGCCAGCCCCTACGAGCAGTACTTC
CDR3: CASPYEQYF

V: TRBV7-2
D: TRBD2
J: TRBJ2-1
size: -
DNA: TGTGCCAGCAGCCTTACGACTAGCGGGTTCAATGAGCAGTTCTTC
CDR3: CASSLTTSGFNEQFF

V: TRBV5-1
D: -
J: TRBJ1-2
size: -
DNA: TGCGCCAGCAGCTTGGCCCCAGAGAACTATGGCTACACCTTC
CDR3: CASSLAPENYGYTF

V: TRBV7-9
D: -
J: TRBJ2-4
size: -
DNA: TGTGCCAGCAGCTTAGCGGGGGGCACGGTAAACATTCAGTACTTC
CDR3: CASSLAGGTVNIQYF

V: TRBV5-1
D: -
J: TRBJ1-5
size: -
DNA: TGCGCCAGCAGCTTGGGGACCCATAGCAATCAGCCCCAGCATTTT
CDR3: CASSLGTHSNQPQHF

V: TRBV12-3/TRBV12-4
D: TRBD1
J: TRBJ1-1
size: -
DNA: TGTGCCAGCAGGTGGGACAGGGGGACTGAAGCTTTCTTT
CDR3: CASRWDRGTEAFF

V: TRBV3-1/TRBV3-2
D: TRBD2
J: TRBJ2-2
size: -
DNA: TGTGCCAGCAGCCGCCCGGGACTAGCGGAGAACACCGGGGAGCTGTTTTTT
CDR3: CASSRPGLAENTGELFF